This paragraph reports one TCR beta chain. The data were taken from a study of T cell changes during pregnancy in multiple sclerosis. V was shortened by 7 bases and J by 6 bases, with 16 bases between the two germline ends. Per the germline V gene, CDR1 is SGHRS and CDR2 is YFSETQ. The CDR3 contains 13 residues. Clones were read by immunoSEQ multiplex PCR, and TCRdb kept only the in-frame ones, dropping some. Here the sample spans 13,000 to 15,000 clones, approximately 95% being singletons. The chain is built from TRBV5-1 and TRBJ1-2, with D tentatively TRBD1 (6 bases). The source was peripheral blood, collected in the second trimester of pregnancy. This TCR came from a female donor in good health, enrolled as a control in a pregnancy study. DNA of the CDR3: TGCGCCAGCGTGGACAGTCCTCGGAATGGCTACACCTTC. Translated: CASVDSPRNGYTF. Using reference TRBV5-1 and TRBJ1-2 for the parts outside the CDR3, the full variable domain is KAGVTQTPRYLIKTRGQQVTLSCSPISGHRSVSWYQQTPGQGLQFLFEYFSETQRNKGNFPGRFSGRQFSNSRSEMNVSTLELGDSALYLCASVDSPRNGYTFGSGTRLTVV.